A single sample is the source of the 9 T cell receptor beta chains below, sequenced in a study of blood T cell repertoires in COVID-19. The repertoire was sequenced with immunoSEQ multiplex PCR; TCRdb's copy has only in-frame clones and lacks some. Seen here are 150,000 or so clones, around 83% observed once, and the top ten hold 9.2%. Source material: PBMCs or T cells enriched from blood (not recorded which). The receptors were gathered from a man aged 50 or older who had recovered from COVID-19.

The chain links TRBV10-3 to TRBJ2-5; D is undetermined. The germline CDR1 and CDR2 sequences are ENHRY and SYGVKD. The CDR3 consists of 14 residues. V gave up 5 bases and J gave up 2 bases, with 12 bases separating them. CDR3 region: CAISLSQYQETQYF. DNA of the CDR3: TGTGCCATCAGTCTCTCGCAGTATCAAGAGACCCAGTACTTC.

The rearrangement links TRBV3-1 (or the pseudogene TRBV3-2) to TRBJ2-7; unclear D gene. Germline lookup yields CDR1 LGHDT and CDR2 YNNKEL (reference sequence). Trimming removed 3 bases at V and 0 bases at J, with 3 bases between. The CDR3 length is 12 residues. The CDR3 sequence: CASSHSSYEQYF. For the CDR3, the DNA is TGTGCCAGCAGCCACTCCTCCTACGAGCAGTACTTC.

This chain connects TRBV19 to TRBJ1-5; D perhaps matches TRBD1 (5 bases). CDR1 and CDR2 from the germline V gene are LNHDA and SQIVND (reference sequence). The germline V and J ends were trimmed by 11 bases and 4 bases, with 12 bases remaining between them. CDR3 size: 12 residues. The CDR3 nucleotides are TGTGCCTCGGAGGGGTATAATCAGCCCCAGCATTTT. This codes for CASEGYNQPQHF.

This clone was recorded only once. The chain recombines TRBV5-4 with TRBJ1-1, with D perhaps matching TRBD1 (5 bases). The CDR3 runs 13 residues. Trimming cost V 6 bases and J 6 bases, with 15 bases left between them. Germline values: CDR1 SGHNT, CDR2 YYREEE (reference sequence). CDR3 loop: CASIRRGDAEAFF. The CDR3 DNA reads TGTGCCAGCATCCGACGGGGGGACGCTGAAGCTTTCTTT.

V gene TRBV28 combines with J gene TRBJ1-6, with TRBD1 identical over 11 bases. V gave up 10 bases and J gave up 8 bases; unmatched junction bases: 4. Germline values: CDR1 MDHEN, CDR2 SYDVKM. The CDR3 length is 13 residues. In DNA form, the CDR3 reads TGTGCCACAAGGGGACAGGGGGATTCACCCCTCCACTTT. This translates into CATRGQGDSPLHF.

V gene TRBV2 combines with J gene TRBJ1-2, with 7 bases that match TRBD1. Germline CDR1 is SNHLY and CDR2 is FYNNEI. With 5 bases clipped from V and 2 bases from J, the junction kept 2 bases outside the gene matches. The CDR3 totals 13 residues. The CDR3 region has the DNA TGTGCCAGCAGTAGGGACAGCAACTATGGCTACACCTTC. Translation: CASSRDSNYGYTF.

The J gene is TRBJ1-1, the V gene TRBV19; D uncertain. CDR1 LNHDA and CDR2 SQIVND come from the germline V gene (reference sequence). The CDR3 is 12 amino acids. V was clipped by 6 bases and J by 1 base, with 6 bases between them. The CDR3 sequence: CASRPGNTEAFF. The CDR3 nucleotides read TGTGCCAGTAGGCCGGGGAACACTGAAGCTTTCTTT.

The rearrangement joins TRBV5-1 to TRBJ2-3; 12 bases map to TRBD2. After removal of 3 bases from V and 1 base from J, the junction contained 9 bases not matched to a gene. The CDR3 consists of 18 residues. Per the germline V gene, CDR1 is SGHRS and CDR2 is YFSETQ. This CDR3 is CASSSLLAGGVGTDTQYF. The CDR3 DNA reads TGCGCCAGCAGCTCCCTACTAGCGGGGGGTGTCGGCACAGATACGCAGTATTTT.

This clone was observed a few times. V is TRBV6-1 and J is TRBJ1-2; 8 bases align to TRBD1. V was pared by 1 base and J by 9 bases, with 4 bases of the junction left unmatched. Germline CDR1 and CDR2: MNHNS and SASEGT. The CDR3 covers 13 residues. Here the CDR3 DNA reads TGTGCCAGCAGTGAAGAAACAGGGGGGCGCTACACCTTC. Encoded protein: CASSEETGGRYTF.